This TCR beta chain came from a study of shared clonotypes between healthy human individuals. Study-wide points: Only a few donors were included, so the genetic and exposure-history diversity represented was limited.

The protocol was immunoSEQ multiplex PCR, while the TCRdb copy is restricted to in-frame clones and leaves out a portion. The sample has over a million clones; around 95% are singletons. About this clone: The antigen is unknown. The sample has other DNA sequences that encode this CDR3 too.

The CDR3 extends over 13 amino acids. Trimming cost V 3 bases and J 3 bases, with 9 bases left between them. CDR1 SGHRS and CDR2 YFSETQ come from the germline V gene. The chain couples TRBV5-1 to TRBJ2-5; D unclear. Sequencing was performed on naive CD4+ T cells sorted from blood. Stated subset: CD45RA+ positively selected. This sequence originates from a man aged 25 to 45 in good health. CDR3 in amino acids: CASSSRPEETQYF. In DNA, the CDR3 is TGCGCCAGCAGCTCTCGGCCCGAAGAGACCCAGTACTTC.